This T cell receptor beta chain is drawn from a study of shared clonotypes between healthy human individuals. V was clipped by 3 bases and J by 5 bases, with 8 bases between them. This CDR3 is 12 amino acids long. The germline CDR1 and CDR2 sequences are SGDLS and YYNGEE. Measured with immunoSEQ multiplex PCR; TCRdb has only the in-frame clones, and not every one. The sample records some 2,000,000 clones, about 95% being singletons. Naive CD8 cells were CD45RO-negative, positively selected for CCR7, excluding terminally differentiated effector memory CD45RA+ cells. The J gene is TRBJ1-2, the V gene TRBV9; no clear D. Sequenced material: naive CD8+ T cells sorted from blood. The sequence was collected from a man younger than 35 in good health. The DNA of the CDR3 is TGTGCCAGCAGCGCCAACGGGTATGGCTACACCTTC. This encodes CASSANGYGYTF.